This paragraph covers one T cell receptor (beta chain) sequence. The germline gives CDR1 SGHVT, CDR2 SQSDAQ. V lost 2 bases to trimming and J lost 0 bases, with 13 bases between them. CDR3 size: 16 residues. TCRdb used MiXCR to reprocess the PCR reads, holding one entry per CDR3 protein. Of some 9,900 distinct CDR3 sequences detected, roughly 53% appear once; the ten largest clones hold more than 30%. The sample originates from a study of tumor-infiltrating lymphocytes in oesophageal squamous cell carcinoma. Sequenced material: esophageal tumor tissue. This clonotype was obtained from a female donor with esophageal squamous cell carcinoma. The chain combines TRBV7-4 with TRBJ2-5; perhaps D is TRBD1 or TRBD2 (7 bases each). CDR3 nucleotide sequence: TGTGCCAGCAGCTTATGGCCAGGGGGGGACCAAGAGACCCAGTACTTC. It encodes CASSLWPGGDQETQYF.